This T cell receptor beta chain was observed in a study of metastatic and nonmetastatic thyroid tumors. Study background: From malignant and benign thyroid patients, repertoires in blood and in tumor or nodule tissue were compared.

Treatment of any kind had been given to no patient before thyroid surgery. This clone was observed a handful of times. The antigen is unknown. Overall study findings and caveats: Reports indicated that malignant thyroid tumors showed significantly higher TCR beta diversity than benign nodules did, in blood and tumor.

Original methodology: Between-group CDR3 differences, defined by clinicopathological status, yielded a distant-metastasis classifier for papillary thyroid cancer. TCRdb re-called clones via MiXCR from the PCR reads. The V and J calls and clone size come from TCRdb's table, not from the authors' own analysis. The repertoire includes 30,000 to 45,000 clones, about 29% of them detected once, and approximately 11% sits in the top ten. CDR1 and CDR2 from the germline V gene are DFQATT and SNEGSKA (reference sequence). V trimming: 0 bases; J trimming: 2 bases; junction bases outside the gene matches: 10. This CDR3 has 18 amino acids.

The chain is built from TRBV20-1 and TRBJ2-3; TRBD2 agrees at 11 bases. The receptor comes from a male donor with papillary thyroid cancer or a benign thyroid nodule (not recorded which). Some clones in this sample may be carry-over from other donors' samples. The sequenced material came from blood. CDR3 bases: TGCAGTGCTAGAGAAGTTAGCGGGAGGGAGCTTTACACAGATACGCAGTATTTT. Protein product: CSAREVSGRELYTDTQYF.